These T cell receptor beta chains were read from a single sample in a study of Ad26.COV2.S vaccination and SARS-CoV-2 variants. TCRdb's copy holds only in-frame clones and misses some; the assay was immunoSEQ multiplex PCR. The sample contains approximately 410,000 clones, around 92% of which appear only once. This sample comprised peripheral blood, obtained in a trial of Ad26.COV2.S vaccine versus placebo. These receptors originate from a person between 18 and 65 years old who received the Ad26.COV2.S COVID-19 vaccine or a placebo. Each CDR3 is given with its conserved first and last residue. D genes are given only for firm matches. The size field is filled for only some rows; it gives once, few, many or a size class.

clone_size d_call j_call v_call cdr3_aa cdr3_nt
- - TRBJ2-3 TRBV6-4 CASSAGYSTDTQYF TGTGCCAGCAGTGCGGGGTACTCCACAGATACGCAGTATTTT
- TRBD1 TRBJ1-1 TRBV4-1 CASSLWTGGVIPEAFF TGCGCCAGCAGCCTGTGGACAGGGGGCGTTATTCCTGAAGCTTTCTTT
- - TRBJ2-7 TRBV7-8 CASSSYRDFYEQYF TGTGCCAGCAGCTCATACCGGGACTTCTACGAGCAGTACTTC
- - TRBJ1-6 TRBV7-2 CASSLEPASYNSPLHF TGTGCCAGCAGCTTAGAGCCAGCCTCCTATAATTCACCCCTCCACTTT
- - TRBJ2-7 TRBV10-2 CASSEPRLDYEQYF TGCGCCAGCAGTGAGCCCCGACTAGATTACGAGCAGTACTTC
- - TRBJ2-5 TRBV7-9 CASSLLGIQETQYF TGTGCCAGCAGCTTACTAGGAATACAAGAGACCCAGTACTTC
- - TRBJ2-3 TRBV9 CASSAHTDTQYF TGTGCCAGCAGCGCGCACACAGATACGCAGTATTTT
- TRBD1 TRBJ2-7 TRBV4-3 CASSLGTGGGYEQYF TGCGCCAGCAGCCTGGGGACAGGGGGCGGGTACGAGCAGTACTTC
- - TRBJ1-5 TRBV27 CASSFHDSNQPQHF TGTGCCAGCAGTTTTCATGACTCCAATCAGCCCCAGCATTTT
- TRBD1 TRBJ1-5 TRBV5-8 CASSTNRGHSNQPQHF TGTGCCAGCAGCACAAACAGGGGTCATAGCAATCAGCCCCAGCATTTT
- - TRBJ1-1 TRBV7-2 CASSSYGFRAFF TGTGCCAGCAGTTCCTACGGGTTCAGGGCTTTCTTT
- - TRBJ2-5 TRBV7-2 CASKLRGGEETQYF TGTGCCAGCAAGTTGCGGGGTGGGGAAGAGACCCAGTACTTC
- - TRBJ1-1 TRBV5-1 CASSWAGGEAFF TGCGCCAGCAGCTGGGCGGGGGGTGAAGCTTTCTTT
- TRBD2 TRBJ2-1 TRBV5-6 CASSRSGGPSYNEQFF TGTGCCAGCAGTCGTAGCGGGGGGCCCTCCTACAATGAGCAGTTCTTC
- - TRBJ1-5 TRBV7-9 CASSLASTGKDQPQHF TGTGCCAGCAGCTTAGCGTCCACGGGGAAAGATCAGCCCCAGCATTTT
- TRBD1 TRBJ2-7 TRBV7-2 CASSLGDRGFYEQYF TGTGCCAGCAGCTTAGGGGACAGGGGCTTCTACGAGCAGTACTTC
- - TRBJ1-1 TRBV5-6 CASSHKALGMNTEAFF TGTGCCAGCAGCCACAAGGCCCTAGGTATGAACACTGAAGCTTTCTTT
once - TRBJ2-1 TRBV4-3 CASSQDFGREQFF TGCGCCAGCAGCCAAGATTTCGGGCGGGAGCAGTTCTTC
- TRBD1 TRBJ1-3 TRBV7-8 CASSPDDRGPGNTIYF TGTGCCAGCAGCCCCGACGACAGGGGACCTGGAAACACCATATATTTT
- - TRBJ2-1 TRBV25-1 CASSESIVGQFF TGTGCCAGCAGTGAATCGATCGTGGGGCAGTTCTTC
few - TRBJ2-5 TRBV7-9 CASSRTTGQETQYF TGTGCCAGCAGCAGAACGACAGGACAAGAGACCCAGTACTTC
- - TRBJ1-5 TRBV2 CASSRDSNQPQHF TGTGCCAGCAGCCGGGACAGCAATCAGCCCCAGCATTTT
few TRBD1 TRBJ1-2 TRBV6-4 CASSARQGYGYTF TGTGCCAGCAGTGCCAGACAGGGTTATGGCTACACCTTC
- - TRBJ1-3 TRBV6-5 CASSLTRDSGNTIYF TGTGCCAGCAGTCTAACAAGAGACTCTGGAAACACCATATATTTT
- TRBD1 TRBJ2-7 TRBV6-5 CASSSGTGLREQYF TGTGCCAGCAGCTCCGGGACAGGGTTGAGGGAGCAGTACTTC
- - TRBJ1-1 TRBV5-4 CASSLGSGGTEAFF TGTGCCAGCAGCTTGGGTTCAGGTGGGACTGAAGCTTTCTTT
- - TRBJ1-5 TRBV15 CATSRDHVGGGQPQHF TGTGCCACCAGCAGAGATCATGTAGGGGGGGGTCAGCCCCAGCATTTT
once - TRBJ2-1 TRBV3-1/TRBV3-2 CASSPRRRGNEQFF TGTGCCAGCAGTCCACGTCGTAGAGGCAATGAGCAGTTCTTC
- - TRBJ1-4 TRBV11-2 CASSLSRLNEKLFF TGTGCCAGCAGCTTGTCCCGGTTGAATGAAAAACTGTTTTTT
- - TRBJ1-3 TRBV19 CAGGTKGNTIYF TGTGCCGGGGGGACAAAAGGAAACACCATATATTTT
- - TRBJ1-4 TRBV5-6 CASSPQGINEKLFF TGTGCCAGCAGCCCGCAGGGAATAAATGAAAAACTGTTTTTT
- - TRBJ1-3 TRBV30 CAWSPRLQGGNTIYF TGTGCCTGGAGTCCCCGTCTGCAAGGGGGAAACACCATATATTTT
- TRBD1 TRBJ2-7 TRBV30 CAFSTGTGSYEQYF TGTGCCTTCTCGACCGGGACAGGGAGCTACGAGCAGTACTTC
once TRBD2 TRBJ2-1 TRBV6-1 CASSEAVVSGGNNEQFF TGTGCCAGCAGTGAAGCGGTAGTGAGCGGGGGGAACAATGAGCAGTTCTTC
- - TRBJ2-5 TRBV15 CATTTITSLETQYF TGTGCCACCACTACTATCACTAGCTTGGAGACCCAGTACTTC
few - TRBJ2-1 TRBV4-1 CASSQESTGRRLSYNEQFF TGCGCCAGCAGCCAAGAGTCAACCGGGCGGCGACTCTCCTACAATGAGCAGTTCTTC
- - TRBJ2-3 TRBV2 CASSDGGYRTDTQYF TGTGCCAGCAGTGACGGCGGGTATAGGACAGATACGCAGTATTTT
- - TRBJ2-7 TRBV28 CASSLVYEQYF TGTGCCAGCAGTCTGGTCTACGAGCAGTACTTC
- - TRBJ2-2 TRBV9 CASSAPERELFF TGTGCCAGCAGCGCCCCAGAGAGGGAGCTGTTTTTT
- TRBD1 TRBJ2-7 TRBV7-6 CASSLDRNHEQYF TGTGCCAGCAGCTTGGACAGGAACCACGAGCAGTACTTC
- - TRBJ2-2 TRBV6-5 CASRGRINTGELFF TGTGCCAGCAGGGGCAGGATAAACACCGGGGAGCTGTTTTTT
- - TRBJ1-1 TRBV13 CASSENRASGTEAFF TGTGCCAGCAGCGAGAATCGGGCATCGGGGACTGAAGCTTTCTTT
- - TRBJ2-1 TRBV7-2 CASSLSGSSYNEQFF TGTGCCAGCAGCCTTAGCGGAAGCTCCTACAATGAGCAGTTCTTC
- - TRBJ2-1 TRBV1 CTSSQEPPGLGENEQFF TGCACCAGCAGCCAGGAACCCCCTGGACTAGGGGAAAATGAGCAGTTCTTC
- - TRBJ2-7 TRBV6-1 CASSDLIGGLTPYEQYF TGTGCCAGCAGTGACCTCATCGGGGGATTAACCCCATACGAGCAGTACTTC
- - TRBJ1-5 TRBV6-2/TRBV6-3 CASSYLGDQPQHF TGTGCCAGCAGTTATCTGGGGGATCAGCCCCAGCATTTT
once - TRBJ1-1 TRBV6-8 CASSYRTEENTEAFF TGTGCCAGCAGTTATCGGACGGAAGAGAACACTGAAGCTTTCTTT
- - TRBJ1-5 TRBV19 CASSSVGQGRQPQHF TGTGCCAGTAGCAGCGTGGGGCAGGGAAGACAGCCCCAGCATTTT
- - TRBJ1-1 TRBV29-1 CSVPVLQGGDTEAFF TGCAGCGTTCCCGTGTTACAGGGAGGTGACACTGAAGCTTTCTTT
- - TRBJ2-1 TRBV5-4 CASSTSVGGLAEQFF TGTGCCAGCAGCACCTCCGTCGGGGGCTTAGCGGAGCAGTTCTTC
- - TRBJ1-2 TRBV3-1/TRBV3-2 CASSPLSSLGYGYTF TGTGCCAGCAGCCCGCTATCGAGTCTCGGATATGGCTACACCTTC
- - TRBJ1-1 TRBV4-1 CASSQVRAGAAEAFF TGCGCCAGCAGCCAAGTCCGGGCGGGTGCGGCTGAAGCTTTCTTT
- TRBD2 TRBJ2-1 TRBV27 CASGLAGGGEQFF TGTGCCAGCGGACTAGCGGGGGGAGGCGAGCAGTTCTTC
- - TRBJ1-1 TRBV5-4 CASSLEMNTEAFF TGTGCCAGCAGCTTGGAAATGAACACTGAAGCTTTCTTT